The clone carrying this T cell receptor (beta chain) was seen more than once but under ten times. Antigen: not known. CDR3 size: 12 residues. Germline CDR1 LNHDA, CDR2 SQIVND (reference sequence). Trimming took 5 bases from V and 8 from J, leaving 12 bases between them. The sample comes from a study of cytomegalovirus exposure and HLA in healthy donors. The PCR used 60 Vbeta and 13 Jbeta primers. TCRdb's table, derived via immunoSEQ multiplex PCR, lists solely in-frame clones and lacks some. The sample includes about 100,000 clones, about 68% of them seen just once. Study findings and constraints: Reportedly, fewer N-insertions than the approximately 610-donor mean appeared in an Asian-associated ancestry cluster in a later analysis. According to an earlier analysis, most TCR beta V segments yielded productive rearrangements about 87% or about 30% of the time.

V usage is TRBV19 and J usage is TRBJ1-1; tentative D call: TRBD1 (5 bases). The clonotype originates from a man aged 25-45 years in good health and CMV-seropositive. Sequencing was done on a sample of PBMCs. The CDR3, as DNA: TGTGCCAGTAGTTCGGACTACAGGGAAGCTTTCTTT. Its protein is CASSSDYREAFF.